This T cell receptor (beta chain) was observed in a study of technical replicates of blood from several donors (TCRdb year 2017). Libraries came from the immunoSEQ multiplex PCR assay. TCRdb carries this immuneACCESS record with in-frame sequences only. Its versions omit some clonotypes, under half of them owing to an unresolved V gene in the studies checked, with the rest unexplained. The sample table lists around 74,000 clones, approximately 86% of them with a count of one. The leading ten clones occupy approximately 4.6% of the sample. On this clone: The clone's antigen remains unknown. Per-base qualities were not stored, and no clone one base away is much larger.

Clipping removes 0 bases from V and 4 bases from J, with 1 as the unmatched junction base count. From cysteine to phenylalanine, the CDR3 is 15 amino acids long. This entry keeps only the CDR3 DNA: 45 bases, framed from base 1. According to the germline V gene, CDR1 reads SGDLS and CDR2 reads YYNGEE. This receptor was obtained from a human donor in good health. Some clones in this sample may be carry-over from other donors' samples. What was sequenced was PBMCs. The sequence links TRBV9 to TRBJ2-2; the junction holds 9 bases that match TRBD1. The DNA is TGTGCCAGCAGCGTAGTGGACAGGGGCACCGGGGAGCTGTTTTTT. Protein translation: CASSVVDRGTGELFF.